This T cell receptor beta chain was obtained from a study of blood T cell repertoires in COVID-19. Study-level information: Samples representing acute and convalescent COVID-19 were sourced from the United States, Italy and Spain. From T cells, B-cell-depleted T cells, or PBMCs came the material, which was cDNA or gDNA.

Using immunoSEQ multiplex PCR, the repertoire was profiled, and TCRdb retains in-frame clones only, with some absent. The table lists hundreds of thousands of clones, around nine tenths of them singletons. The germline V gene encodes CDR1 KGHSH and CDR2 LQKENI. This CDR3 comprises 15 residues. Trimming took 2 bases from V and 3 from J, leaving 11 bases between them. This chain uses TRBV18 with TRBJ2-1, with D maybe TRBD1 (5 bases). Sample: peripheral blood. The clonotype comes from a young woman who had recovered from COVID-19. For the CDR3, the DNA is TGTGCCAGCTCACCAATGCTGCAGGGCTACAATGAGCAGTTCTTC. It codes for CASSPMLQGYNEQFF.